This TCR beta chain was profiled in a study of shared clonotypes between healthy human individuals. Germline loops: CDR1 SEHNR, CDR2 FQNEAQ (reference sequence). The germline V and J ends were trimmed by 0 bases and 3 bases, with 11 bases remaining between them. The CDR3 is 15 residues long. CD4+ cells were split into CD45RA+ naive and CD45RA-negative memory subsets. Every subset's genomic DNA went evenly onto several immunoSEQ plates. Clones were read by immunoSEQ multiplex PCR, and TCRdb kept only the in-frame ones, dropping some. The sample consists of 2,500,000 or so clones, around 93% of them appearing once. A single count supports this clone.

The rearrangement joins TRBV7-9 to TRBJ2-5; tentatively, D is TRBD2 (7 bases). Sequenced sample: naive CD4+ T cells from PBMCs. Subset: CD45RA+ positively selected. This clonotype was sampled from a man aged 18 to 30 in good health. Some clones in this sample may be carry-over from other donors' samples. CDR3: CASSLAGGGEETQYF. The DNA for the CDR3 is TGTGCCAGCAGCTTAGCGGGCGGGGGCGAAGAGACCCAGTACTTC.